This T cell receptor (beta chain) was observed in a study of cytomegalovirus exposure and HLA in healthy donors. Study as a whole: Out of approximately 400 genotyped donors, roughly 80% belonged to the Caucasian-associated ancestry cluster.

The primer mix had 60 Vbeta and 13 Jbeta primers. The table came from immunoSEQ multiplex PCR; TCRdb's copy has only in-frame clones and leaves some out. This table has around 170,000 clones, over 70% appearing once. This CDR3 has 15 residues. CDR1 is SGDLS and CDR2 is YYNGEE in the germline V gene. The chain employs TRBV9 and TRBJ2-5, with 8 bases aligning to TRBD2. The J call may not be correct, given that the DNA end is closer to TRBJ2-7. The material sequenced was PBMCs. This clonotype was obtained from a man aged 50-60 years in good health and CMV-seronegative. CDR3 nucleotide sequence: TGTGCCAGCAGCGTAGACGGTAGCGGGATCTACGAGCAGTACTTC. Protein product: CASSVDGSGIYEQYF.